One TCR beta chain is described in this entry. This sample was included in a study of blood T cell repertoires in COVID-19. Study in general: Sources were T cells, B-cell-depleted T cells, or PBMCs; the material itself was cDNA or gDNA.

Source study methods: Researchers report that nucleated cell counts were estimated from reference gene primer amplification. TCRdb's copy holds only in-frame clones and misses some; the assay was immunoSEQ multiplex PCR. From that table come the V and J calls and clone size; the DNA was used to work out D and trimming. This sample has about 140,000 clones; roughly 80% occur once, and the top ten carry more than 3.5%. Germline-derived CDR1 and CDR2 are SGHRS and YFSETQ. V lost 2 bases to trimming and J lost 0 bases, with 9 bases between them. The CDR3 runs 15 residues. This receptor was taken from a woman in her sixties or seventies with acute or convalescent COVID-19. Sequencing was done on a sample of peripheral blood. The rearrangement links TRBV5-1 to TRBJ2-1; D unclear. The CDR3 sequence is CASSFSISSYNEQFF. CDR3 sequence (DNA): TGCGCCAGCAGCTTCTCGATTAGCTCCTACAATGAGCAGTTCTTC. Looking up the rest from reference TRBV5-1 and TRBJ2-1 gives the full variable domain: KAGVTQTPRYLIKTRGQQVTLSCSPISGHRSVSWYQQTPGQGLQFLFEYFSETQRNKGNFPGRFSGRQFSNSRSEMNVSTLELGDSALYLCASSFSISSYNEQFFGPGTRLTVL.